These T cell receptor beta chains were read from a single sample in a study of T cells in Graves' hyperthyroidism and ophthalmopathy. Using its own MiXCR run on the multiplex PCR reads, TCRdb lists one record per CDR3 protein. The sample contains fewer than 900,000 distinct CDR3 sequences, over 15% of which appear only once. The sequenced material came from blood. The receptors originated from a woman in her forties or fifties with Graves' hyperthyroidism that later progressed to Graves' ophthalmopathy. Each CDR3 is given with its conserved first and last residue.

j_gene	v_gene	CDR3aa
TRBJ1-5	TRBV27	CASSPDPGQGNQPQHF
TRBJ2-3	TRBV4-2	CASSQARSGSTDTQYF
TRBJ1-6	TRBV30	CAWRDRGPSPLHF
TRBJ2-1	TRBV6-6	CASSYTNEQFF
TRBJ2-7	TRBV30	CAWSVRQDNEQYF
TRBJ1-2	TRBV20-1	CSARENDLGYTF
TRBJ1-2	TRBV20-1	CSAHMVNYGYTF
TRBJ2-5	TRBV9	CASSVAWAAQETQYF
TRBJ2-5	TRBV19	CASNGGRGETQYF
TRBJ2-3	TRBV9	CASSPESGTPGTQYF
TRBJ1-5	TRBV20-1	CSAEWGRGIPQHF
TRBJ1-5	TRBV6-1	CASNPTGSNQPQHF
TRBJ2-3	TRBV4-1	CASSHLYTDTQYF
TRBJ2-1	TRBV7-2	CASSLESFEYNEQFF
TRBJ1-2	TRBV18	CASSPISQGLDGYTF
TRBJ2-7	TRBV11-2	CASSPVPNSYEQYF
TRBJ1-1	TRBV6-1	CASLPSGGANTEAFF
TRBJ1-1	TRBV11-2	CASSPGGTTEAFF
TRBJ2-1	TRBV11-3	CASSSGGPSGNEQFF
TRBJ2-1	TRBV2	CASSGPTNEQFF
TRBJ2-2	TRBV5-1	CASSPGQGTGELFF
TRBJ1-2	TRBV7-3	CASSLDALRTHTF